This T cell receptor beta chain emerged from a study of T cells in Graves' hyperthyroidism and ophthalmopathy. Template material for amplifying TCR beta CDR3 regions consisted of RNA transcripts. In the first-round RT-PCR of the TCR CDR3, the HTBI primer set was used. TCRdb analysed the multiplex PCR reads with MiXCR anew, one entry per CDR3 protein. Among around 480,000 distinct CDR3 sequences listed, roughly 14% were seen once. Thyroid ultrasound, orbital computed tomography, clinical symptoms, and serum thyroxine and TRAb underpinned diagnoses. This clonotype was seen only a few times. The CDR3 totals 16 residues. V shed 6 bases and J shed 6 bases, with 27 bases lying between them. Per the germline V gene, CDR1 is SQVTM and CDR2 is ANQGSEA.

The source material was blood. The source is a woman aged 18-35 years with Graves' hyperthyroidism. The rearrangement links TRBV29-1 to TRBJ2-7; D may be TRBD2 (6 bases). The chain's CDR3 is CSVTSNLFPRGGEQYF. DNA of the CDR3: TGCAGCGTAACTTCTAATCTTTTCCCTCGGGGAGGCGAGCAGTACTTC.